One T cell receptor beta chain is described in this entry. Its binding antigen is unknown. Per-base qualities were not stored, and no clone one base away is much larger. Library method: the immunoSEQ multiplex PCR assay. RNA was extracted from all samples and reverse transcribed into cDNA as template for TCR sequencing. SuperScript III was used to make first-strand cDNA, primed with a 2:1 mix of oligo-dT and random hexamers. A synthetic immune receptor repertoire was used to measure amplification bias, and any remaining bias was corrected computationally. Turning to the authors' computational methods: After raw reads were preprocessed to remove errors, the CDR3 was defined following IMGT conventions as running from the conserved cysteine to phenylalanine. To get clonality, Shannon entropy was normalized by log2 of the number of productive unique TCRs and the result was subtracted from 1. Whether each scalp clone was CD4 or CD8 was inferred by checking scalp TCRbeta sequences against the CD4 and CD8 repertoires from sorted blood. This immuneACCESS table, as held by TCRdb, lists in-frame sequences with V and J called but not all clones. Of the missing ones, under half trace to an unresolved V gene in checked studies; the others have no known cause. That table supplies the V and J calls and clone size; D and trimming were determined from the DNA. Present in this sample are some 120,000 clones, over 60% of which were seen just once. Around 5.7% of the sample rests with the top ten.

The entry originates in a study of CD8+ T cells in alopecia areata (dated 2018 in TCRdb). A note on the overall study: Treated patients were enrolled in an open-label pilot trial of oral tofacitinib, 5 to 10 mg twice daily, for moderate-to-severe alopecia areata. Tofacitinib was administered for 6 to 18 months, and 6 months of follow-up off drug were then conducted to assess delayed response and recurrence. For the treated patients, the SALT score, which quantifies what percentage of scalp surface area is affected, served as the measure of disease severity. To study T cell clonal expansion in alopecia areata, the researchers applied high-throughput TCRbeta sequencing to both the C3H/HeJ mouse model and human patients. Human TCRbeta sequencing covered scalp tissue and sorted CD4+ and CD8+ peripheral blood T cells from patchy and totalis/universalis alopecia areata patients and healthy controls. Biopsies were taken from tofacitinib-treated patients at baseline and again at 4 and 24 weeks into treatment, and several of those patients also had a later scalp biopsy. Scalp clonality was compared among normal scalp (n=4), patchy alopecia areata scalp (n=8), and alopecia totalis/universalis scalp (n=8). RNA was extracted with the PAXgene miRNA kit for fixed scalp, the miRNeasy kit for PBMCs, and the RNeasy kit for mouse skin. TCRbeta CDR3 regions were amplified by immunoSEQ multiplex PCR using 35 Vbeta forward and 13 Jbeta reverse primers.

Summary of the overall study and its limitations: Because the treated cohort was small and included a single nonresponder, larger studies are needed to assess links between baseline CD8+ expansion and response. Shared TCR sequences between patients were less evident than in mice, which may be partly attributable to HLA diversity in the patient population. During tofacitinib treatment, many expanded lesional clones remained in scalp and blood, and this persistence may partly explain relapse after treatment is stopped. With tofacitinib, both scalp clonality and the number of expanded CD8+ clones among the top 100 scalp clones went down significantly. Unlike mouse skin, where gammadelta T cells dominate, normal human skin contains resident alphabeta T cells that get sequenced too, which complicates analysis of the scalp TCR repertoire. Higher clonality and more expanded CD8+ clones were observed in lesional scalp than in normal scalp, particularly in alopecia totalis/universalis, a finding suggestive of antigenic drive.

After removal of 7 bases from V and 6 bases from J, the junction retains 12 bases not matched to a gene. CDR3 length: 14 amino acids, cysteine to phenylalanine. Only the CDR3 DNA is retained, 42 bases long and in frame from the first base. According to the germline V gene, CDR1 reads MDHEN and CDR2 reads SYDVKM. The sample's time point label is to be understood as: more than three weeks on oral tofacitinib. The meaning of the sample's treatment or condition label: oral pan-JAK inhibitor, 5-10 mg twice daily. Lesional scalp punch biopsies and peripheral blood were obtained from alopecia areata patients. After PBMCs were isolated by density centrifugation and stained for CD3, CD4 and CD8, a FACSAria was used to sort CD4+ and CD8+ T cells.

The receptor's source is a human donor with alopecia areata. The chain employs TRBV28 and TRBJ2-7, with 7 bases matching TRBD1. The sequenced sample was CD4+ T cells sorted from blood, obtained at week 4, from a patient treated with tofacitinib. The CDR3 protein: CASNLLGGVGEQYF. The nucleotide sequence reads TGTGCCAGCAACCTATTAGGGGGCGTCGGCGAGCAGTACTTC.